This TCR beta chain was identified in a study of T cells of healthy individuals. This CDR3 spans 13 amino acids. CDR1 and CDR2 (germline): SGHTA, FQGNSA. The V end lost 1 base, the J end lost 7 bases, and 7 bases lay between the germline ends. MiXCR, applied by TCRdb to the 5' RACE reads, yields one record per CDR3 protein. The profile shows 45,000 to 60,000 distinct CDR3 sequences, roughly 14% of them singletons. V and J are TRBV7-2 and TRBJ2-2; D is ambiguous. This TCR derives from a human donor in good health. The CDR3 loop is CASSLGDGGELFF. The CDR3 DNA is TGTGCCAGCAGCTTAGGAGATGGCGGGGAGCTGTTTTTT.